The 3 T cell receptor beta chains below were found in one sample sequenced in a study of blood T cell repertoires in COVID-19. Some clones are missing from TCRdb's copy, which holds only in-frame ones; the method was immunoSEQ multiplex PCR. Of about 140,000 clones detected, more than 75% appear once; the ten largest clones hold 2% to 2.5%. The specimen was peripheral blood. These receptor sequences come from a man aged 45 to 65 with active COVID-19.

The chain joins TRBV2 to TRBJ2-3; D is perhaps TRBD2 (6 bases). This CDR3 has 12 residues. In germline, CDR1 is SNHLY, CDR2 FYNNEI. V lost 4 bases and J 5 bases, leaving 7 bases between the germline ends. The CDR3 region is CASSVGGDTQYF. The CDR3 bases are TGTGCCAGCAGTGTGGGGGGAGATACGCAGTATTTT.

V is TRBV7-9 and J is TRBJ1-5, with D unresolved. The V end was cut by 5 bases, the J end by 3 bases, with 8 bases between. This CDR3 has 13 residues. In germline, CDR1 is SEHNR, CDR2 FQNEAQ (reference sequence). The CDR3 DNA reads as TGTGCCAGCAGCCGGGGAGACAATCAGCCCCAGCATTTT. This sequence encodes CASSRGDNQPQHF. Full variable domain (outside the CDR3, taken from reference TRBV7-9 and TRBJ1-5): DTGVSQNPRHKITKRGQNVTFRCDPISEHNRLYWYRQTLGQGPEFLTYFQNEAQLEKSRLLSDRFSAERPKGSFSTLEIQRTEQGDSAMYLCASSRGDNQPQHFGDGTRLSIL.

This clone was detected a few times. J is TRBJ2-7 and V is TRBV7-2, with TRBD1 matching 8 bases. Germline V gene lookup returns CDR1 SGHTA and CDR2 FQGNSA. Trimming at V came to 6 bases and at J to 4 bases, leaving 14 bases not matched to a gene. The CDR3 has 16 amino acids. Here the CDR3 DNA reads TGTGCCAGCAGGGGACAGGTTTCTTCTAAACAATACGAGCAGTACTTC. Translation gives CASRGQVSSKQYEQYF.